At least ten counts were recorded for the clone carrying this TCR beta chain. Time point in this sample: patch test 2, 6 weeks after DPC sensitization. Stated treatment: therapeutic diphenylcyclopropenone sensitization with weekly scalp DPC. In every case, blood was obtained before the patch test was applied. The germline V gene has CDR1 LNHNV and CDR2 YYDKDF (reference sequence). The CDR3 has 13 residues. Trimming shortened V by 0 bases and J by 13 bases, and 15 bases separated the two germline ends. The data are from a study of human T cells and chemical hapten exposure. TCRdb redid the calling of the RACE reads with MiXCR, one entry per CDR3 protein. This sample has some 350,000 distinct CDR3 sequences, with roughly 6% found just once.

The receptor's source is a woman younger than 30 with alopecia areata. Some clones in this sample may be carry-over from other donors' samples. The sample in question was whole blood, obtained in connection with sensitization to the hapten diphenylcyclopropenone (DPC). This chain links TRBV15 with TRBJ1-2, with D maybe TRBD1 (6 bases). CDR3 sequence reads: CATSRDNRQVRTF. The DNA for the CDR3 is TGTGCCACCAGCAGAGATAACCGACAGGTTCGCACCTTC.